This T cell receptor beta chain stems from a study of shared clonotypes between healthy human individuals. Study-level points and caveats: A few donors showed sharing of roughly 5% of naive CD4 clonotypes. Enrolling few donors narrowed the genetic and exposure-history diversity that was represented.

Assay execution proceeded at the deep level. Here immunoSEQ multiplex PCR was the method, and the copy in TCRdb shows in-frame clones only, minus some. The sample yields millions of clones, approximately 93% seen once. On this clone itself: The antigen is undetermined.

Material for sequencing was naive CD4+ T cells from PBMCs. The subset here: CD45RA+ positively selected. The TCR was taken from a man younger than 30 in good health. Some clones in this sample may be carry-over from other donors' samples.

CDR3 sequence reads: CASSLRGIVYEQYF. CDR3 DNA: TGTGCCAGCAGCTTGAGGGGGATAGTCTACGAGCAGTACTTC. The chain couples TRBV11-2 to TRBJ2-7, with D perhaps TRBD1 (6 bases). This CDR3 spans 14 amino acids. The V end lost 3 bases, the J end lost 3 bases, and 12 bases lay between the germline ends. Germline CDR1 SGHAT, CDR2 FQNNGV. Based on the CDR3 plus reference TRBV11-2 and TRBJ2-7, the full variable domain is EAGVAQSPRYKIIEKRQSVAFWCNPISGHATLYWYQQILGQGPKLLIQFQNNGVVDDSQLPKDRFSAERLKGVDSTLKIQPAKLEDSAVYLCASSLRGIVYEQYFGPGTRLTVT.